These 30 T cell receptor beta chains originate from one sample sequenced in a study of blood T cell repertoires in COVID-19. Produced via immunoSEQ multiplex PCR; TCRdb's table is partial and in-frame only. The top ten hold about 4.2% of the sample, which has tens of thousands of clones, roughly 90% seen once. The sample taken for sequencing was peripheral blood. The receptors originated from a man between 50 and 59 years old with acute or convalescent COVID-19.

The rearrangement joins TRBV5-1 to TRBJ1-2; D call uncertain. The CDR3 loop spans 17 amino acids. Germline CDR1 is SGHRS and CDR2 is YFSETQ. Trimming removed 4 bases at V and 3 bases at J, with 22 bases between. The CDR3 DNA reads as TGCGCCAGCAGCCCGACCGGACTCCTCGTTAGAGACTATGGCTACACCTTC. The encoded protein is CASSPTGLLVRDYGYTF.

The CDR3 region is CASSQDPSRTSGRNEQFF. CDR3 nucleotide sequence: TGTGCCAGCAGCCAAGACCCCTCCCGGACTAGCGGGAGGAATGAGCAGTTCTTC. The chain has TRBV4-2 and TRBJ2-1; TRBD2 matches at 14 bases. V lost 0 bases and J lost 7; bases outside the gene matches: 8. From germline, CDR1 is LGHNA and CDR2 YNFKEQ. The CDR3 extends over 18 amino acids.

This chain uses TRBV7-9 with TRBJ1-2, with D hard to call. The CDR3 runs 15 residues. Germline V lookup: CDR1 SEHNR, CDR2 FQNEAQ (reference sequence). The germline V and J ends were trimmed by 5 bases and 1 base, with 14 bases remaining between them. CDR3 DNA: TGTGCCAGCAGCACCCGGACGGGGTTTAACTATGGCTACACCTTC. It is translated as CASSTRTGFNYGYTF.

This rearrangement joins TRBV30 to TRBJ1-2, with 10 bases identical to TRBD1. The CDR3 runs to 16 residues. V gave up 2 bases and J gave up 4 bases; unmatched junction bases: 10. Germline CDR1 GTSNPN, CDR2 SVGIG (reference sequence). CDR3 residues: CAWSLLTGTGAYGYTF. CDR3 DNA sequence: TGTGCCTGGAGTTTGTTAACCGGGACAGGGGCCTATGGCTACACCTTC.

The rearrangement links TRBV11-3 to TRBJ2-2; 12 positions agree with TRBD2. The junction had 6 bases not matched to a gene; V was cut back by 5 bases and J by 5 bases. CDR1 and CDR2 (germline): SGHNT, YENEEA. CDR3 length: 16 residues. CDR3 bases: TGTGCCAGCAGCCCTGGACTAGCGGGGAGTACCGGGGAGCTGTTTTTT. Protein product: CASSPGLAGSTGELFF.

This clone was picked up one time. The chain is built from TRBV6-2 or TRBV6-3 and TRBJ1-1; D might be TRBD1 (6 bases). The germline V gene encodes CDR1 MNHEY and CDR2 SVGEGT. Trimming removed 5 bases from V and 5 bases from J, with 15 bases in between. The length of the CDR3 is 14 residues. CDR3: CASSRNRVITEAFF. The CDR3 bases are TGTGCCAGCAGTCGGAACAGGGTAATAACTGAAGCTTTCTTT.

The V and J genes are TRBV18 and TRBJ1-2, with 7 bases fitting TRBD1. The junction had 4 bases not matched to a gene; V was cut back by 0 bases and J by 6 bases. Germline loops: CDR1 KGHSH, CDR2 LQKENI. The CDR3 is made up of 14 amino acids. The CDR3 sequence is CASSPPGQSHGYTF. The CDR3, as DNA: TGTGCCAGCTCACCACCGGGACAGTCCCATGGCTACACCTTC.

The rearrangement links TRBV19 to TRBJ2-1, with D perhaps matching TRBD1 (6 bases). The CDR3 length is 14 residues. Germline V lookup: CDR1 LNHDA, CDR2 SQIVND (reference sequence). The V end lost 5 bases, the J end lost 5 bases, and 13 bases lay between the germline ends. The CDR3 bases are TGTGCCAGTAGTGCCAACAGGGCTGACAATGAGCAGTTCTTC. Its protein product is CASSANRADNEQFF.

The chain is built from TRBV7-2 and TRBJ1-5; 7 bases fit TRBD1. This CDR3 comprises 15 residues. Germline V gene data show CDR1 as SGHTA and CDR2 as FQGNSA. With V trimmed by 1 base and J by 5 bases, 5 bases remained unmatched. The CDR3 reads CASSLDGQGDQPQHF. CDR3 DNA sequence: TGTGCCAGCAGCTTAGATGGGCAGGGGGATCAGCCCCAGCATTTT. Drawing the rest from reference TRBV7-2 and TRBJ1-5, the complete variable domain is GAGVSQSPSNKVTEKGKDVELRCDPISGHTALYWYRQSLGQGLEFLIYFQGNSAPDKSGLPSDRFSAERTGGSVSTLTIQRTQQEDSAVYLCASSLDGQGDQPQHFGDGTRLSIL.

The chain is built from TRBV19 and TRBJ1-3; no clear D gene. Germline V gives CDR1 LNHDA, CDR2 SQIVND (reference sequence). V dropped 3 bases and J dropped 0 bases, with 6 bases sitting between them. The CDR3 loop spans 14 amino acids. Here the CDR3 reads CASSMSVSGNTIYF. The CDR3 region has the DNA TGTGCCAGTAGTATGTCAGTCTCTGGAAACACCATATATTTT.

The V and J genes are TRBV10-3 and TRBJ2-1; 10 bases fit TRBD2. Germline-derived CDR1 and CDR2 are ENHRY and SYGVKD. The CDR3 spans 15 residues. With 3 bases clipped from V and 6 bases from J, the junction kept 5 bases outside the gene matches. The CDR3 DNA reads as TGTGCCATCAGTGAAGGTCTAGCGGGAGTCAATGAGCAGTTCTTC. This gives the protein CAISEGLAGVNEQFF.

CDR3 bases: TGTGCCAGCAGCCAAGGTGGACAGTTTCTTCCCTACGAGCAGTACTTC. Amino acids: CASSQGGQFLPYEQYF. V and J are TRBV14 and TRBJ2-7; a possible D gene is TRBD1 (6 bases). Germline CDR1 SGHDN, CDR2 FVKESK. V was cut by 1 base and J by 2 bases, with 15 bases left in between. CDR3 size: 16 residues.

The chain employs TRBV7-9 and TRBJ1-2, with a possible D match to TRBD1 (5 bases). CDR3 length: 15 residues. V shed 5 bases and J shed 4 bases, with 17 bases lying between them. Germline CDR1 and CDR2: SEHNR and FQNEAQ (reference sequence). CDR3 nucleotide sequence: TGTGCCAGCAGCCAGGGTCCTGCGGGGGGCTATGGCTACACCTTC. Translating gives CASSQGPAGGYGYTF.

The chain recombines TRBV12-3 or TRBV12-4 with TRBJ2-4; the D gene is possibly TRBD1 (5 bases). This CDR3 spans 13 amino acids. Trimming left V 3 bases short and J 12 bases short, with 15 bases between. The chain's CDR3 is CASSFPQQDAQYF. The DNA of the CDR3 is TGTGCCAGCAGTTTCCCTCAACAGGACGCTCAGTACTTC.

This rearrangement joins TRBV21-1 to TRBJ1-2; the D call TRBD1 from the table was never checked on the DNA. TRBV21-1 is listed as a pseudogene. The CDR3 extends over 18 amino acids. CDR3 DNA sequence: TGTGCCAGCAGCAAAGAGAGTGGCGGACAGAGCATACGGGATGGCTACACCTTC. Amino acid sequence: CASSKESGGQSIRDGYTF.

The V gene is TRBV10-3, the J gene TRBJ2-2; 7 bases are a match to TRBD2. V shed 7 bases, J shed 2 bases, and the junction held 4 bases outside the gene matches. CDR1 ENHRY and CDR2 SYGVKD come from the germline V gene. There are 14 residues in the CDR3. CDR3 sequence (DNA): TGTGCCATCACCCTAGCGGCTAACACCGGGGAGCTGTTTTTT. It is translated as CAITLAANTGELFF.

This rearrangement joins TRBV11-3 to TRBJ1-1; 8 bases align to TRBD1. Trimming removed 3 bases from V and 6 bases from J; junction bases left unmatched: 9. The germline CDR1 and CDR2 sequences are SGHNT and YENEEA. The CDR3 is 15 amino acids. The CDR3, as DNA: TGTGCCAGCAGCTTGGCAACAGGGGGGTACTCTGAAGCTTTCTTT. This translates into CASSLATGGYSEAFF.

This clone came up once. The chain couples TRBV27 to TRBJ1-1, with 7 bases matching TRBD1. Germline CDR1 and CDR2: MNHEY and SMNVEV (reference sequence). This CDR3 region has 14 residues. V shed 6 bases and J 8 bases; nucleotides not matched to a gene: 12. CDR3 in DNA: TGTGCCAGCAGCACAGACAGGGTATCAGCGGAAGCTTTCTTT. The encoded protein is CASSTDRVSAEAFF.

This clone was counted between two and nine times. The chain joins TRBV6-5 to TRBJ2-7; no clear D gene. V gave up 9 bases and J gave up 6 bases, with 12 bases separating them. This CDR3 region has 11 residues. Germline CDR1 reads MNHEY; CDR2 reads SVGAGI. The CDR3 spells CASAIHGEQYF. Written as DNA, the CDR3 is TGTGCCAGTGCAATCCACGGCGAGCAGTACTTC.

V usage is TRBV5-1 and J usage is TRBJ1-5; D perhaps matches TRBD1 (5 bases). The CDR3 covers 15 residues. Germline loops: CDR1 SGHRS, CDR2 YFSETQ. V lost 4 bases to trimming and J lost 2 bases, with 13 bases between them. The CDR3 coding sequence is TGCGCCAGCAGCCTGGGGGAGGTGGGCAATCAGCCCCAGCATTTT. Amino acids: CASSLGEVGNQPQHF. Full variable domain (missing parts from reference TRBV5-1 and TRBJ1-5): KAGVTQTPRYLIKTRGQQVTLSCSPISGHRSVSWYQQTPGQGLQFLFEYFSETQRNKGNFPGRFSGRQFSNSRSEMNVSTLELGDSALYLCASSLGEVGNQPQHFGDGTRLSIL.

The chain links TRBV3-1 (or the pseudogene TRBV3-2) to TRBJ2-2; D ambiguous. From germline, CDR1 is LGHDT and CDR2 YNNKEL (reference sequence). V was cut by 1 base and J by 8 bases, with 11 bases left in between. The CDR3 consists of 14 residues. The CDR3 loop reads CASSQVGGVGELFF. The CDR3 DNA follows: TGTGCCAGCAGCCAAGTAGGCGGCGTGGGGGAGCTGTTTTTT.

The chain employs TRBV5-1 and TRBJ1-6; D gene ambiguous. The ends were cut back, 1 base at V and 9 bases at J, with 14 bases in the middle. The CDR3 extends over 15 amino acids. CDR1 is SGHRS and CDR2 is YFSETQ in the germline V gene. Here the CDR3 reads CASSLYSGVRSPLHF. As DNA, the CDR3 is TGCGCCAGCAGCTTGTATTCCGGGGTTCGTTCACCCCTCCACTTT.

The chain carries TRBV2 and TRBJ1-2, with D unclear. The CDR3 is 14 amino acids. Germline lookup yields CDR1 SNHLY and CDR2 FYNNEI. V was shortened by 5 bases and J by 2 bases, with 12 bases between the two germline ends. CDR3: CASSSQTGNYGYTF. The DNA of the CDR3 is TGTGCCAGCAGTTCCCAGACTGGAAACTATGGCTACACCTTC. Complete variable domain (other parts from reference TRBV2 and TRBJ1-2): EPEVTQTPSHQVTQMGQEVILRCVPISNHLYFYWYRQILGQKVEFLVSFYNNEISEKSEIFDDQFSVERPDGSNFTLKIRSTKLEDSAMYFCASSSQTGNYGYTFGSGTRLTVV.

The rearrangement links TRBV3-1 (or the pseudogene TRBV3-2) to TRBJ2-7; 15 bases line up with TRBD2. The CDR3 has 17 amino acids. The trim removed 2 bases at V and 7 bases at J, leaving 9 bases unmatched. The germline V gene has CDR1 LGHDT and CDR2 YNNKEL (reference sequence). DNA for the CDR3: TGTGCCAGCAGCCAATGGACTAGCGGGAGGGCGGACTTGGAGCAGTACTTC. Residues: CASSQWTSGRADLEQYF.

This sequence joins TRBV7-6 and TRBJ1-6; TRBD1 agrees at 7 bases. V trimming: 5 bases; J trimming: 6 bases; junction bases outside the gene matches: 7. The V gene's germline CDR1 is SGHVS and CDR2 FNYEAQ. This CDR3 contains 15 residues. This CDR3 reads CASSPGTVPNSPLHF. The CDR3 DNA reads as TGTGCCAGCAGCCCCGGGACAGTGCCTAATTCACCCCTCCACTTT. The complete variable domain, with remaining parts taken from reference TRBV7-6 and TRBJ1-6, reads GAGVSQSPRYKVTKRGQDVALRCDPISGHVSLYWYRQALGQGPEFLTYFNYEAQQDKSGLPNDRFSAERPEGSISTLTIQRTEQRDSAMYRCASSPGTVPNSPLHFGNGTRLTVT.

The DNA of the CDR3 is TGCGCCAGCAGCTTGGGATACGGGACAGGGGGCTACGAGCAGTACTTC. Its protein is CASSLGYGTGGYEQYF. The rearrangement uses TRBV5-1 and TRBJ2-7; 11 nucleotides line up with TRBD1. This CDR3 region has 16 residues. V lost 0 bases and J lost 3; bases outside the gene matches: 5. Germline CDR1 is SGHRS and CDR2 is YFSETQ. Using reference TRBV5-1 and TRBJ2-7 for the parts outside the CDR3, the full variable domain is KAGVTQTPRYLIKTRGQQVTLSCSPISGHRSVSWYQQTPGQGLQFLFEYFSETQRNKGNFPGRFSGRQFSNSRSEMNVSTLELGDSALYLCASSLGYGTGGYEQYFGPGTRLTVT.

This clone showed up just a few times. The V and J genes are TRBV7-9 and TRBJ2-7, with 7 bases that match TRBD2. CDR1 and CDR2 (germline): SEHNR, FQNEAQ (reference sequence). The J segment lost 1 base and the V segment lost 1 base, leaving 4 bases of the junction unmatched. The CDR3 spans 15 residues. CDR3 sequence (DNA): TGTGCCAGCAGCTTAGAGGGACTAACTTCCTACGAGCAGTACTTC. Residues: CASSLEGLTSYEQYF.

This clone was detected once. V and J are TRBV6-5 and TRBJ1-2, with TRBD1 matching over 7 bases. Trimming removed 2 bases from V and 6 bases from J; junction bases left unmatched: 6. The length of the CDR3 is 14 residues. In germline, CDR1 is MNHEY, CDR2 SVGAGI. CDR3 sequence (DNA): TGTGCCAGCAGTTACAGGGGGCTTTCGGATGGCTACACCTTC. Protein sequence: CASSYRGLSDGYTF.

This CDR3 reads CASSPSLEGNSPLHF. CDR3 nucleotide sequence: TGTGCCAGCTCACCTAGTCTGGAGGGGAATTCACCCCTCCACTTT. This chain connects TRBV18 to TRBJ1-6, with D maybe TRBD1 (5 bases). The CDR3 has 15 residues. Germline V gene sequence: CDR1 KGHSH, CDR2 LQKENI. V was pared by 3 bases and J by 7 bases, with 13 bases between.

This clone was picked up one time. CDR3 in amino acids: CASAMASGRSDTQYF. The CDR3, as DNA: TGTGCCAGCGCTATGGCTAGCGGAAGATCAGATACGCAGTATTTT. The chain carries TRBV9 and TRBJ2-3; 7 bases line up with TRBD2. CDR1 is SGDLS, CDR2 YYNGEE, per germline. V trimming: 7 bases; J trimming: 4 bases; junction bases outside the gene matches: 12. This CDR3 has 15 amino acids.